The 14 T cell receptor beta chains listed next were all sequenced from one sample in a study of low-dose radiotherapy and immunotherapy resistance in tumors. Covering alpha and beta chains, TRAV- and TRBV-specific primers were used for the first-strand cDNA. Using a constant-region primer together with a V-primer adapter, TCRs were subjected to 15 to 25 PCR cycles of amplification. MiXCR was run by TCRdb on the reads, yielding one entry per CDR3 protein. The data hold some 39,000 distinct CDR3 sequences, with roughly a third observed a single time. Time point here: before trial treatment. The sample was PBMCs, taken before treatment. Receptors were obtained from a male donor with gallbladder cancer.

Points on this clonotype: This likely came from a read error, as a far larger clone is one base away. The V call is TRBV6-5, the J call TRBJ1-5, with D hard to call. Germline V lookup: CDR1 MNHEY, CDR2 SVGAGI. The CDR3 runs 14 residues. CDR3 nucleotides: TGTGCCGGCAGTGAAGCGCACGGGAATCAGCCCCAGCATTTT. Its protein is CAGSEAHGNQPQHF.

This clonotype appeared a few times. The rearrangement uses TRBV28 and TRBJ2-2; D might be TRBD1 (6 bases). V was pared by 8 bases and J by 5 bases, with 15 bases between. The germline gives CDR1 MDHEN, CDR2 SYDVKM. The CDR3 length is 14 residues. CDR3 bases: TGTGCCAGCGGGTCCTACAGGGTTACCGGGGAGCTGTTTTTT. Translated: CASGSYRVTGELFF.

In this sample, this clonotype turned up many times. The chain is built from TRBV28 and TRBJ2-7, with unresolved D. V lost 6 bases and J 1 base, leaving 4 bases between the germline ends. CDR1 is MDHEN, CDR2 SYDVKM, per germline. The CDR3 contains 11 residues. The CDR3 here is CASRSSYEQYF. As DNA, the CDR3 is TGTGCCAGCAGATCTTCCTACGAGCAGTACTTC.

This clonotype has ten or more counts. The CDR3 is CASSPQLAGGDEQYF. DNA of the CDR3: TGTGCCAGCAGCCCCCAGCTAGCGGGAGGGGACGAGCAGTACTTC. The chain combines TRBV6-8 with TRBJ2-7; 12 bases agree with TRBD2. CDR1 is MNHGY and CDR2 is SAAAGT in the germline V gene. After removal of 6 bases from V and 5 bases from J, the junction contained 8 bases not matched to a gene. This CDR3 is 15 amino acids long.

The sample holds many counts of this clonotype. The chain employs TRBV9 and TRBJ2-5; D is unresolved. Per the germline V gene, CDR1 is SGDLS and CDR2 is YYNGEE. Deletions cut 0 bases from V and 5 bases from J, with 14 bases between. The CDR3 covers 15 residues. The CDR3 DNA follows: TGTGCCAGCAGCGTAGCCCCTTCTCCGTTTGAGACCCAGTACTTC. Its protein is CASSVAPSPFETQYF.

The sample holds many counts of this clonotype. The chain carries TRBV18 and TRBJ2-7; no clear D gene. This CDR3 comprises 13 residues. Per the germline V gene, CDR1 is KGHSH and CDR2 is LQKENI. Trimming removed 2 bases at V and 3 bases at J, with 8 bases between. CDR3 residues: CASSPFEGYEQYF. DNA for the CDR3: TGTGCCAGCTCACCATTTGAAGGCTACGAGCAGTACTTC.

As for this clonotype: A read error is the likely source, as a far larger clone sits one nucleotide away. The rearrangement joins TRBV7-3 to TRBJ2-4; a weak D match, TRBD1 (5 bases). Gene TRBJ2-7 matches the end of the DNA better, so the J call may be wrong. The CDR3 sequence is 18 residues long. Germline V CDR1 and CDR2: SGHTA, FQGTGA. CDR3: CASSPLRQGEFPPLEQYF. The CDR3 coding sequence is TGTGCCAGCAGCCCACTGCGGCAGGGCGAGTTTCCCCCTCTCGAGCAGTACTTC.

On this clonotype: A far bigger clonotype differs at one base, so this is likely a read error. This rearrangement joins TRBV5-1 to TRBJ2-5; possible D gene TRBD2, 5 bases. Trimming removed 0 bases from V and 11 bases from J, with 20 bases in between. The CDR3 consists of 15 residues. Per germline, CDR1 SGHRS and CDR2 YFSETQ. CDR3 sequence (DNA): TGCGCCAGCAGCTTGGTCGGAGCGGCAATTAATGAGCAGTACTTC. Translation: CASSLVGAAINEQYF. The entire variable domain, with the rest obtained from reference TRBV5-1 and TRBJ2-5, is as follows: KAGVTQTPRYLIKTRGQQVTLSCSPISGHRSVSWYQQTPGQGLQFLFEYFSETQRNKGNFPGRFSGRQFSNSRSEMNVSTLELGDSALYLCASSLVGAAINEQYFGPGTRLLVL.

This clonotype was detected many times. This sequence joins TRBV5-1 and TRBJ2-1; D unclear. The CDR3 consists of 13 residues. CDR1 is SGHRS and CDR2 is YFSETQ in the germline V gene. V was cut by 4 bases and J by 1 base, with 6 bases left in between. For the CDR3, the DNA is TGCGCCAGCAGCATCGCATCCTACAATGAGCAGTTCTTC. Translating it yields CASSIASYNEQFF.

This clonotype has more than one count but fewer than ten. The rearrangement uses TRBV28 and TRBJ2-5, with 9 bases fitting TRBD1. V lost 6 bases, J lost 6 bases, and 8 bases stayed unmatched. From germline, CDR1 is MDHEN and CDR2 SYDVKM. The CDR3 covers 14 residues. The CDR3: CASRKGQGVKTQYF. As DNA, the CDR3 is TGTGCCAGCAGGAAGGGACAGGGCGTGAAGACCCAGTACTTC.

At least ten counts were recorded for this clonotype. V gene TRBV7-3 combines with J gene TRBJ2-1; TRBD2 agrees at 8 bases. The V and J ends lost 3 bases and 5 bases, in that order; junction bases with no gene match: 3. This CDR3 contains 14 residues. CDR1 is SGHTA, CDR2 FQGTGA, per germline. CDR3 in DNA: TGTGCCAGCAGCTTCCCGGGAGGGGACAATGAGCAGTTCTTC. Its translation is CASSFPGGDNEQFF.

This clonotype has a count of ten or more. The rearrangement links TRBV25-1 to TRBJ1-5; weak D call: TRBD1 (5 bases). The CDR3 is 12 residues long. Trimming pared 2 bases from V and 10 bases from J, leaving 9 bases between. The germline CDR1 and CDR2 sequences are MGHDK and SYGVNS. The CDR3 DNA sequence: TGTGCCAGCAGTGAACGGGACCTCCCCCAGCATTTT. This encodes CASSERDLPQHF. The variable domain in full, completed from reference TRBV25-1 and TRBJ1-5, reads EADIYQTPRYLVIGTGKKITLECSQTMGHDKMYWYQQDPGMELHLIHYSYGVNSTEKGDLSSESTVSRIRTEHFPLTLESARPSHTSQYLCASSERDLPQHFGDGTRLSIL.

Ten or more counts support this clonotype. This chain joins TRBV13 and TRBJ2-1, with 9 positions matching TRBD1. V was pared by 0 bases and J by 4 bases, with 4 bases of the junction left unmatched. Germline assignment: CDR1 PRHDT and CDR2 FYEKMQ (reference sequence). CDR3 length: 16 residues. This chain's CDR3 is CASSLGGTGKYNEQFF. CDR3 nucleotides: TGTGCCAGCAGCTTAGGCGGGACAGGGAAATACAATGAGCAGTTCTTC.

This clonotype was seen only a few times. The chain has TRBV5-4 and TRBJ2-1; TRBD2 matches at 13 bases. Germline V gives CDR1 SGHNT, CDR2 YYREEE (reference sequence). V gave up 4 bases and J gave up 0 bases; unmatched junction bases: 4. The CDR3 is made up of 17 amino acids. The CDR3, as DNA: TGTGCCAGCAGCCCGGGGACTAGCGGGAACTCCTACAATGAGCAGTTCTTC. Protein: CASSPGTSGNSYNEQFF.